This TCR beta chain emerged from a study of glioma-infiltrating T cells after dendritic cell vaccination. General study points: Higher pretreatment TIL content predicted longer progression-free time and survival.

CDR1 and CDR2 from the germline V gene are SGHRS and YFSETQ. V was clipped by 0 bases and J by 8 bases; unmatched bases: 0. This CDR3 spans 13 amino acids. As to time point: after dendritic cell vaccination, including at tumor progression/relapse. The PCR used 60 V beta and 13 J beta primers. Method: immunoSEQ multiplex PCR; TCRdb's copy keeps in-frame clones and lacks some. The data contain approximately 60,000 clones, more than 75% of them singletons. Note on this clone: What it recognizes is unknown.

The chain has TRBV5-1 and TRBJ1-2; 11 bases are a match to TRBD1. The starting material was blood, obtained after dendritic cell vaccination. This receptor was obtained from a human donor with glioblastoma. The CDR3 DNA reads as TGCGCCAGCAGCTTGGGGACAGGGGGCGGCTACACCTTC. It encodes CASSLGTGGGYTF.